The 21 T cell receptor beta chains below come from one sample, sequenced in a study of cytomegalovirus exposure and HLA in healthy donors. PCR involved 60 Vbeta and 13 Jbeta primers. Generated by immunoSEQ multiplex PCR, the TCRdb table keeps only in-frame clones and is missing some. The profile shows about 150,000 clones, over 8% of them singletons. The sample comprised PBMCs. Receptors originate from a male donor in good health and CMV-seronegative.

This clone turned up a few times. The chain uses TRBV28 and TRBJ2-1; tentatively, D is TRBD2 (6 bases). The CDR3 is 12 residues long. Germline V lookup: CDR1 MDHEN, CDR2 SYDVKM. The ends were cut back, 7 bases at V and 10 bases at J, with 14 bases in the middle. The CDR3 nucleotides are TGTGCCAGCACCAAGGTTGGGGGGGAGCAGTTCTTC. This translates into CASTKVGGEQFF.

This clone has more than one count but fewer than ten. The chain couples TRBV28 to TRBJ2-1, with D possibly matching TRBD1 (5 bases). There are 15 residues in the CDR3. Germline CDR1 is MDHEN and CDR2 is SYDVKM. Trimming removed 5 bases at V and 2 bases at J, with 13 bases between. CDR3 loop: CASSAQEFPYNEQFF. As DNA, the CDR3 is TGTGCCAGCAGTGCACAGGAGTTCCCCTACAATGAGCAGTTCTTC.

This clone was seen more than once but under ten times. The chain couples TRBV6-6 to TRBJ1-5, with a tentative D call TRBD1 (5 bases). V lost 10 bases and J 4 bases, leaving 17 bases between the germline ends. In germline, CDR1 is MNHNY, CDR2 SVGAGI (reference sequence). The CDR3 spans 14 residues. CDR3 sequence (DNA): TGTGCCATCAAGGGGCAGGGTCGGAATCAGCCCCAGCATTTT. Its translation is CAIKGQGRNQPQHF.

This clone was counted only a few times. The V and J genes are TRBV25-1 and TRBJ1-1; 8 nucleotides match TRBD1. Germline trimming cut 1 base from V and 0 bases from J; bases unmatched to any gene: 1. Germline V CDR1 and CDR2: MGHDK, SYGVNS. CDR3 length: 15 amino acids. CDR3 protein: CASSEWTGMNTEAFF. Here the CDR3 DNA reads TGTGCCAGCAGTGAATGGACAGGGATGAACACTGAAGCTTTCTTT.

This clone occurred a few times. The chain is built from TRBV5-1 and TRBJ2-1; 8 bases are a match to TRBD2. Germline V gene sequence: CDR1 SGHRS, CDR2 YFSETQ. This CDR3 comprises 14 residues. Trimming took 3 bases from V and 7 from J; bases not matched to a gene: 6. CDR3 nucleotides: TGCGCCAGCAGCTCAGCGGGAGTGAATAATGAGCAGTTCTTC. Translating it yields CASSSAGVNNEQFF.

The CDR3 nucleotides are TGTGCCAGCTCACCACCGTTAGGGGGCCGCGAAAAACTGTTTTTT. Residues: CASSPPLGGREKLFF. The V gene is TRBV18, the J gene TRBJ1-4; 7 bases agree with TRBD1. Germline V gene sequence: CDR1 KGHSH, CDR2 LQKENI. The CDR3 is made up of 15 amino acids. V lost 0 bases and J lost 8; bases outside the gene matches: 6.

This clone was counted a few times. The chain carries TRBV28 and TRBJ2-7, with TRBD1 matching over 7 bases. This CDR3 is 14 amino acids long. The germline V gene encodes CDR1 MDHEN and CDR2 SYDVKM. J gave up 3 bases and V 4 bases, and 6 bases lay outside the gene matches. The CDR3 sequence: CASSSLGQVYEQYF. The CDR3, as DNA: TGTGCCAGCAGTTCCCTCGGACAGGTCTACGAGCAGTACTTC.

This chain links TRBV18 with TRBJ2-3, with 10 bases that match TRBD2. CDR1 is KGHSH and CDR2 is LQKENI in the germline V gene. With V trimmed by 2 bases and J by 2 bases, 7 bases remained unmatched. CDR3 length: 17 residues. The DNA for the CDR3 is TGTGCCAGCTCACCAATCCTAGCGGGGGTGAACACAGATACGCAGTATTTT. It encodes CASSPILAGVNTDTQYF.

This chain connects TRBV4-3 to TRBJ1-1; TRBD1 aligns across 8 bases. Germline loops: CDR1 LGHNA, CDR2 YSLEER. This CDR3 is built from 15 residues. V shed 1 base, J shed 0 bases, and the junction held 1 base outside the gene matches. CDR3 residues: CASSQGTGMNTEAFF. DNA of the CDR3: TGCGCCAGCAGCCAAGGGACAGGGATGAACACTGAAGCTTTCTTT.

The gene calls are TRBV6-5 and TRBJ1-5; no clear D. V lost 2 bases, J lost 9 bases, and 14 bases lay in between. The length of the CDR3 is 14 residues. From germline, CDR1 is MNHEY and CDR2 SVGAGI. CDR3 residues: CASSYRQSTPPQHF. The CDR3 DNA sequence: TGTGCCAGCAGTTACCGTCAGTCGACTCCGCCCCAGCATTTT.

The chain recombines TRBV28 with TRBJ2-1; D unclear. Per the germline V gene, CDR1 is MDHEN and CDR2 is SYDVKM. Trimming stripped 1 base from V and 5 bases from J, with 9 bases between. This CDR3 contains 14 residues. The CDR3 DNA reads as TGTGCCAGCAGTTTATACAATAACCACAATGAGCAGTTCTTC. It yields the protein CASSLYNNHNEQFF.

The chain employs TRBV19 and TRBJ1-2; D gene ambiguous. Germline V gene sequence: CDR1 LNHDA, CDR2 SQIVND (reference sequence). CDR3 size: 14 residues. Trimming stripped 3 bases from V and 4 bases from J, with 12 bases between. The chain's CDR3 is CASSIYGGSYGYTF. The CDR3 DNA reads as TGTGCCAGTAGTATTTACGGCGGCAGCTATGGCTACACCTTC.

This clone has only a few counts. V is TRBV5-1 and J is TRBJ2-1; perhaps TRBD2 as D (6 bases). Per the germline V gene, CDR1 is SGHRS and CDR2 is YFSETQ. This CDR3 has 18 amino acids. Between the trimmed V and J ends, which lost 0 bases and 4 bases, there was a span of 20 bases. CDR3 protein: CASSLEGRGGTSYNEQFF. CDR3 nucleotides: TGCGCCAGCAGCTTGGAGGGTAGGGGCGGGACCTCTTACAATGAGCAGTTCTTC.

The rearrangement links TRBV5-6 to TRBJ2-7; possible D gene TRBD1, 5 bases. The CDR3 covers 14 residues. The ends were cut back, 3 bases at V and 0 bases at J, with 10 bases in the middle. Per germline, CDR1 SGHDT and CDR2 YYEEEE. CDR3 amino acids: CASSSGIDSYEQYF. The CDR3 coding sequence is TGTGCCAGCAGCTCAGGGATTGACTCCTACGAGCAGTACTTC.

This clone has more than one count but fewer than ten. The V gene is TRBV15, the J gene TRBJ1-4, with 12 bases identical to TRBD1. The V and J ends lost 7 bases and 6 bases, in that order; junction bases with no gene match: 12. The CDR3 runs to 17 residues. Per germline, CDR1 LNHNV and CDR2 YYDKDF (reference sequence). DNA for the CDR3: TGTGCCACCACAAGCCGGGACAGGGGGCTCTTGTATGAAAAACTGTTTTTT. Protein sequence: CATTSRDRGLLYEKLFF.

V is TRBV7-9 and J is TRBJ2-5; D perhaps matches TRBD1 (6 bases). Germline V gives CDR1 SEHNR, CDR2 FQNEAQ (reference sequence). V was shortened by 1 base and J by 3 bases, with 12 bases between the two germline ends. CDR3 length: 15 amino acids. The CDR3 here is CASSLVFNREETQYF. The DNA of the CDR3 is TGTGCCAGCAGCTTAGTGTTTAACAGGGAAGAGACCCAGTACTTC.

The V gene is TRBV7-2, the J gene TRBJ1-6, with 7 positions matching TRBD1. Looked up from germline, CDR1 is SGHTA and CDR2 is FQGNSA. Trimming took 4 bases from V and 0 from J; bases not matched to a gene: 6. The CDR3 is 17 residues long. The CDR3 nucleotides are TGTGCCAGCAGCTGGACAGGCTTGAGCTCCTATAATTCACCCCTCCACTTT. It translates to CASSWTGLSSYNSPLHF.

The V and J genes are TRBV5-1 and TRBJ2-7; 8 bases fit TRBD2. V lost 4 bases to trimming and J lost 6 bases; unmatched junction nucleotides: 9. CDR1 and CDR2 (germline): SGHRS, YFSETQ. The CDR3 has 14 amino acids. The CDR3 nucleotides read TGCGCCAGCAGCGATAGGGCGGGGGGAGCCGAGCAGTACTTC. The encoded protein is CASSDRAGGAEQYF.

The rearrangement uses TRBV18 and TRBJ1-3; D is ambiguous. This CDR3 is built from 15 residues. Germline CDR1 is KGHSH and CDR2 is LQKENI. Trimming took 2 bases from V and 0 from J, leaving 8 bases between them. CDR3 DNA sequence: TGTGCCAGCTCACCATTCCGGGACTCTGGAAACACCATATATTTT. Translated: CASSPFRDSGNTIYF.

This clone was counted between two and nine times. The chain carries TRBV5-1 and TRBJ2-7, with TRBD2 as a possible D gene (6 bases). Germline CDR1 SGHRS, CDR2 YFSETQ. The germline V and J ends were trimmed by 4 bases and 2 bases, with 13 bases remaining between them. CDR3 length equals 14 residues. The DNA of the CDR3 is TGCGCCAGCAGCCTAGAGGGAGGTGCCTACGAGCAGTACTTC. Translating gives CASSLEGGAYEQYF.

The genes are TRBV4-3 and TRBJ1-1; D may be TRBD1 (6 bases). The CDR3 loop spans 14 amino acids. Germline V gene sequence: CDR1 LGHNA, CDR2 YSLEER. The V and J ends lost 1 base and 4 bases respectively, with 10 bases between them. This CDR3 is CASSQVSRGTEAFF. CDR3 DNA sequence: TGCGCCAGCAGCCAAGTTAGCAGGGGCACTGAAGCTTTCTTT.